Below are 10 T cell receptor beta chains sequenced from a single sample in a study of shared clonotypes between healthy human individuals. Libraries were prepared by immunoSEQ multiplex PCR; TCRdb keeps only in-frame clonotypes and omits some of them. The data show approximately 1,000,000 clones, approximately 77% seen once. The sequencing input was memory CD4+ T cells from PBMCs. Subset noted: CD45RA-negative fraction. These receptor sequences come from a man aged 18 to 30 in good health. Some clones in this sample may be carry-over from other donors' samples.

The CDR3 coding sequence is TGTGCCAGTAGTATCTTGACAGGGGGCGCTCAGCCCCAGCATTTT. It is translated as CASSILTGGAQPQHF. J is TRBJ1-5 and V is TRBV19, with 10 bases identical to TRBD1. The V segment lost 3 bases and the J segment 6 bases; nucleotides outside the gene matches: 5. The CDR3 covers 15 residues. Germline V lookup: CDR1 LNHDA, CDR2 SQIVND (reference sequence).

The V call is TRBV28, the J call TRBJ2-7; 10 positions match TRBD1. Germline V lookup: CDR1 MDHEN, CDR2 SYDVKM. J gave up 6 bases and V 7 bases, and 12 bases lay outside the gene matches. This CDR3 has 15 residues. CDR3 in DNA: TGTGCCAGCACCGAGGCGGGACAGGGGTATGTCGAGCAGTACTTC. Its translation is CASTEAGQGYVEQYF.

Worth noting for this clone: Other nucleotide sequences in the sample specify the same CDR3. The chain uses TRBV5-4 and TRBJ1-5; D not resolved. The CDR3 has 13 residues. V lost 0 bases to trimming and J lost 3 bases, with 4 bases between them. Germline V gene sequence: CDR1 SGHNT, CDR2 YYREEE (reference sequence). CDR3 loop: CASSLGINQPQHF. DNA for the CDR3: TGTGCCAGCAGCTTGGGCATCAATCAGCCCCAGCATTTT.

This clone has only a few counts. V usage is TRBV5-1 and J usage is TRBJ1-4; no clear D. V lost 0 bases and J lost 7, with 10 bases in between. From germline, CDR1 is SGHRS and CDR2 YFSETQ. The CDR3 runs 14 residues. The CDR3 bases are TGCGCCAGCAGCTTGGACAGCACGAGTGAAAAACTGTTTTTT. Translated: CASSLDSTSEKLFF.

The J gene is TRBJ1-2, the V gene TRBV6-5, with D unclear. V gave up 4 bases and J gave up 8 bases, with 14 bases separating them. This CDR3 is built from 13 residues. Germline CDR1 MNHEY, CDR2 SVGAGI. CDR3 in amino acids: CASSSPVHQGYTF. The CDR3, as DNA: TGTGCCAGCAGTTCCCCGGTCCATCAGGGCTACACCTTC.

V gene TRBV7-3 combines with J gene TRBJ2-3; 7 positions match TRBD1. With V trimmed by 4 bases and J by 6 bases, 13 bases remained unmatched. Germline lookup yields CDR1 SGHTA and CDR2 FQGTGA. The CDR3 sequence is 16 residues long. The DNA for the CDR3 is TGTGCCAGCAGCTCCAACCGGGTAGGGGGCAGGGATACGCAGTATTTT. Its translation: CASSSNRVGGRDTQYF.

A few counts support this clone. The J gene is TRBJ2-2, the V gene TRBV6-1; 7 nucleotides agree with TRBD1. This CDR3 region has 15 residues. From germline, CDR1 is MNHNS and CDR2 SASEGT. V dropped 5 bases and J dropped 4; count of bases not matched to a gene: 7. CDR3 sequence: CASSLRDRSTGELFF. For the CDR3, the DNA is TGTGCCAGCAGTCTCCGGGACAGATCCACCGGGGAGCTGTTTTTT.

This chain links TRBV6-5 with TRBJ2-1, with D perhaps TRBD2 (5 bases). CDR3 size: 13 residues. Germline CDR1 MNHEY, CDR2 SVGAGI. V shed 7 bases and J shed 5 bases, with 12 bases lying between them. Here the CDR3 reads CASTPNGDNEQFF. The CDR3 DNA reads TGTGCCAGCACCCCAAACGGGGACAATGAGCAGTTCTTC.

The CDR3 DNA follows: TGTGCCAGCAGTGAAACCCGAGGCGAGCAGTACTTC. It is translated as CASSETRGEQYF. The chain has TRBV6-1 and TRBJ2-7; D is unresolved. This CDR3 has 12 amino acids. Looked up from germline, CDR1 is MNHNS and CDR2 is SASEGT. V was pared by 2 bases and J by 6 bases, with 8 bases between.

CDR3 region: CAISVGTSSYNEQFF. In nucleotides, the CDR3 is TGTGCCATCAGTGTGGGGACTTCCTCCTACAATGAGCAGTTCTTC. The gene calls are TRBV10-3 and TRBJ2-1, with D perhaps TRBD2 (6 bases). This CDR3 region has 15 residues. CDR1 and CDR2 from the germline V gene are ENHRY and SYGVKD. V dropped 4 bases and J dropped 0 bases, with 10 bases sitting between them.